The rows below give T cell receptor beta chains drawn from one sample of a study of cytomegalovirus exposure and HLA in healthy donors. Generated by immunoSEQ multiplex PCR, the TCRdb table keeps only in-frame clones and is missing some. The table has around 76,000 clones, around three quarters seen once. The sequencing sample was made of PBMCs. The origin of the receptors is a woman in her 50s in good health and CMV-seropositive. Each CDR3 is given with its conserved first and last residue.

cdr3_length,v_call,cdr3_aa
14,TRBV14,CASSRDNYAYEQYF
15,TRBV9,CASSSRQGGTDTQYF
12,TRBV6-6,CASTKPGDGYTF
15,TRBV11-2,CASSQTGTQTYEQYF
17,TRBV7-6,CASSLAAGTVGTYEQYF
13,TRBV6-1,CASSTFTETEAFF
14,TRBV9,CASSVGDRGYEQYF
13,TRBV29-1,CSARLAGVDTQYF
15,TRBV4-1,CASSRTGQGAQGYTF
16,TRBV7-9,CASSLAVDSTNEKLFF
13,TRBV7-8,CASSSTGYTEAFF
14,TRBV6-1,CASSARQGLNEQYF
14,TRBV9,CASSVQGLDYGYTF
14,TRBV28,CASSPGQWDYGYTF
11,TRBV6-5,CASTLGHEQYF
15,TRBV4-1,CASSRQATSGNTIYF
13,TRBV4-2,CASSQEFLDEAFF
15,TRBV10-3,CAISGSGRANYGYTF
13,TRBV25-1,CASHAGGWETQYF
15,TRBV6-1,CASSRWAGADYEQYF
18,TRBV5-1,CASSLDPSGRYSYNEQFF
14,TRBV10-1,CASSERTDLGEAFF
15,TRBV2,CASSETGGRNGELFF
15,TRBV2,CASSEFQGSNQPQHF
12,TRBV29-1,CSTGQAEGPQHF
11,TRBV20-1,CSQTGSTEAFF
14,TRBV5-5,CASSLGQENSPLHF
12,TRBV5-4,CASSSSYGEQFF
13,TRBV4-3,CASSLQGAPEAFF
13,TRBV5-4,CASSLPQGHEQYF
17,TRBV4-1,CASSLHRDRGSQETQYF
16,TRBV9,CASSVGSGGATGELFF
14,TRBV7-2,CASSLDRGRTEAFF
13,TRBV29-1,CSVSSGGGETQYF
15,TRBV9,CASSPGQGGRNTIYF
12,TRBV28,CASVTGSRGYTF
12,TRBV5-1,CASSLNTYEQYF
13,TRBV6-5,CASSRGNGETQYF
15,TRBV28,CASRNDRGRDRGYTF
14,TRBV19,CASSTPGGRTEAFF
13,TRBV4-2,CASSQDSLDEQYF
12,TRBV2,CASSEPLQGSIF
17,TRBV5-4,CASSPKERAGSTDTQYF
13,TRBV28,CASSTGMNTEAFF
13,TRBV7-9,CASRRGQGDGYTF